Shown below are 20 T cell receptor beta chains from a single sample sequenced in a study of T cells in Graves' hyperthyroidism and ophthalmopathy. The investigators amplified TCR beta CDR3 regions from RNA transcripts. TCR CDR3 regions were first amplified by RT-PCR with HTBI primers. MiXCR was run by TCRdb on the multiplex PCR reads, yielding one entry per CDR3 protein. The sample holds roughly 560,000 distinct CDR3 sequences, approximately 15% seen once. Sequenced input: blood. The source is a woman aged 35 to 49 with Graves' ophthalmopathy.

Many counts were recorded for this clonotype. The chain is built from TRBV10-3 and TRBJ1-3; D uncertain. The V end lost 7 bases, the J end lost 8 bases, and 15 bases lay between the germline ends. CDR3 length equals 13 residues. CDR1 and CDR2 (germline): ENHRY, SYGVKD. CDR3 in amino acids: CAITRGAPDTIYF. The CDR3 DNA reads TGTGCCATCACCCGGGGAGCTCCAGACACCATATATTTT.

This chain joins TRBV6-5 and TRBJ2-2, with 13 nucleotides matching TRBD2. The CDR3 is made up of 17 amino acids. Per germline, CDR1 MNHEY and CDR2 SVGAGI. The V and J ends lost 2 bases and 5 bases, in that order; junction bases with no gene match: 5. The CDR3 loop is CASSYGTSGIRTGELFF. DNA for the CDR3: TGTGCCAGCAGTTACGGGACTAGCGGGATAAGGACCGGGGAGCTGTTTTTT.

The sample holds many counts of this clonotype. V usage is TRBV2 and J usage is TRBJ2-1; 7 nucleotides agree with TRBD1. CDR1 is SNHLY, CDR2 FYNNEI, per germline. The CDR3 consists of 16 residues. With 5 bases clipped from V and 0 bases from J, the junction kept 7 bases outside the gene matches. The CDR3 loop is CASSNRGSRSYNEQFF. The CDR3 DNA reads TGTGCCAGCAGTAACAGGGGATCCCGCTCCTACAATGAGCAGTTCTTC. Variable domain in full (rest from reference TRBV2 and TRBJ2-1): EPEVTQTPSHQVTQMGQEVILRCVPISNHLYFYWYRQILGQKVEFLVSFYNNEISEKSEIFDDQFSVERPDGSNFTLKIRSTKLEDSAMYFCASSNRGSRSYNEQFFGPGTRLTVL.

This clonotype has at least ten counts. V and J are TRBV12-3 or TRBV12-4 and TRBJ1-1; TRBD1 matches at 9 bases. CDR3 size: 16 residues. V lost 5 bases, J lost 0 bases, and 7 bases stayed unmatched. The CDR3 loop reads CASSPQGAGVNTEAFF. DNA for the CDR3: TGTGCCAGCAGTCCACAGGGGGCGGGTGTGAACACTGAAGCTTTCTTT.

The CDR3 here is CASRYRQGENSPLHF. The CDR3 DNA is TGTGCCAGCAGGTATCGACAGGGAGAAAATTCACCCCTCCACTTT. The chain combines TRBV12-3 or TRBV12-4 with TRBJ1-6; 7 bases agree with TRBD1. The CDR3 sequence is 15 residues long. V trimming: 6 bases; J trimming: 7 bases; junction bases outside the gene matches: 9.

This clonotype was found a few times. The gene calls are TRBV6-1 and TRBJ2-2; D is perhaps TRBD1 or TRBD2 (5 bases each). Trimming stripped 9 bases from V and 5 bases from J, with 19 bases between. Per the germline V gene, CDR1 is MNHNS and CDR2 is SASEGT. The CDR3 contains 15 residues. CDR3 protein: CASTLPSGGTGELFF. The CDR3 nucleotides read TGTGCCAGTACTTTACCCTCTGGGGGAACCGGGGAGCTGTTTTTT.

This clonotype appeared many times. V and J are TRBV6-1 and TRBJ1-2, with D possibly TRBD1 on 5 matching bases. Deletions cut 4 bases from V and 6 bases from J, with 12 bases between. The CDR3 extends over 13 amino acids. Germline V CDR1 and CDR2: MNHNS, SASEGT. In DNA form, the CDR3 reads TGTGCCAGCAGTGCCTCGTGGGGCGATGGCTACACCTTC. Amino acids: CASSASWGDGYTF.

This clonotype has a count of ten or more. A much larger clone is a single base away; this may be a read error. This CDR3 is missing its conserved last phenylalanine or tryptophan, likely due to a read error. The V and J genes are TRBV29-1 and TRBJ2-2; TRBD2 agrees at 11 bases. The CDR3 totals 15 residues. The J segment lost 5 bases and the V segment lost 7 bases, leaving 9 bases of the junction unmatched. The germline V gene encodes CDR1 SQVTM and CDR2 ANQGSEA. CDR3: CSAEGLAGGTGELFS. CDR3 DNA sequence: TGCAGCGCCGAGGGCCTAGCGGGAGGTACCGGGGAGCTGTTTTCT.

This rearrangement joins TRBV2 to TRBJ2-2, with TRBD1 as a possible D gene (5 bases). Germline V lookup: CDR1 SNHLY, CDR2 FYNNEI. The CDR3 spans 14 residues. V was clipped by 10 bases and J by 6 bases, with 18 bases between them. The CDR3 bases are TGTGCCACCGTGCCAGGGTCCCCCCCCGGGGAGCTGTTTTTT. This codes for CATVPGSPPGELFF.

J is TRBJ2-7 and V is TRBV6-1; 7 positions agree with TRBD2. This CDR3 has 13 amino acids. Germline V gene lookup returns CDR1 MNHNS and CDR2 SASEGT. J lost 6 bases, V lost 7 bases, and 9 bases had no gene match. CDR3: CASNQREVVEQYF. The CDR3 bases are TGTGCCAGCAACCAACGGGAGGTTGTCGAGCAGTACTTC.

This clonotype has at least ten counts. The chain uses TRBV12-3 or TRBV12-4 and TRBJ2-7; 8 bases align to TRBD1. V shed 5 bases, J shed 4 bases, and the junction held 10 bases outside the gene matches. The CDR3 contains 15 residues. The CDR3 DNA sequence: TGTGCCAGCAGTACTGGGACAGGTAGGGGTTACGAGCAGTACTTC. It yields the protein CASSTGTGRGYEQYF.

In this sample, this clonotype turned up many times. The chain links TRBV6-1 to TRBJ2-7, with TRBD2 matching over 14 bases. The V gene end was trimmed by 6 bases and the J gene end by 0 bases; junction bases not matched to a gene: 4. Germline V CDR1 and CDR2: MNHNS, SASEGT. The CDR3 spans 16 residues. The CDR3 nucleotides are TGTGCCAGCAGCCGGGGACTAGCGGGGGACTCCTACGAGCAGTACTTC. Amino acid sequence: CASSRGLAGDSYEQYF.

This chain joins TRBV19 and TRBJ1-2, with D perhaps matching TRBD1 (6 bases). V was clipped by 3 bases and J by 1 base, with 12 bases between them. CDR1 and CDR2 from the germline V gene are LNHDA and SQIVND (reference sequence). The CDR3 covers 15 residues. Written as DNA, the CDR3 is TGTGCCAGTAGTATCGGGGGGGCCGATAACTATGGCTACACCTTC. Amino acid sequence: CASSIGGADNYGYTF.

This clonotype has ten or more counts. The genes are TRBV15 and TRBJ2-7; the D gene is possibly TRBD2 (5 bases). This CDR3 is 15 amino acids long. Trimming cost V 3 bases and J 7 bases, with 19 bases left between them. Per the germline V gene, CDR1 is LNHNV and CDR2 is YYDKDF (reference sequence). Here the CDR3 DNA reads TGTGCCACCAGCAGGGACTCCGGAGTTCCATGGGAGCAGTACTTC. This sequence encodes CATSRDSGVPWEQYF.

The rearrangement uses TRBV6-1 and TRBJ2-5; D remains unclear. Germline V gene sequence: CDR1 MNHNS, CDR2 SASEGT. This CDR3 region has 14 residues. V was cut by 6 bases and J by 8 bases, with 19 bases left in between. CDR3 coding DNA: TGTGCCAGCAGCCAAGACCGACCTACTGGTACCCAGTACTTC. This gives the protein CASSQDRPTGTQYF.

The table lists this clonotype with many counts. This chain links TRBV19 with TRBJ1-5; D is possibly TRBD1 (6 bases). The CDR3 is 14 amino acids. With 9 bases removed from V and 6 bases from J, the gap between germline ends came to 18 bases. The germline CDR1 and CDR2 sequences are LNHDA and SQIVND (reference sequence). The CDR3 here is CASRKTGGSQPQHF. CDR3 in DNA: TGTGCCAGCAGGAAGACAGGTGGGAGTCAGCCCCAGCATTTT.

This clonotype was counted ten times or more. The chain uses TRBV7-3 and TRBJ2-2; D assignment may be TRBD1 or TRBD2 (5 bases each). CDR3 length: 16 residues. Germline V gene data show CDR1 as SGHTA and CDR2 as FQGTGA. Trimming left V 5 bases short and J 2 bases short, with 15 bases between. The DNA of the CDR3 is TGTGCCAGCAGCCCACGGGACCCCATCAACACCGGGGAGCTGTTTTTT. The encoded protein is CASSPRDPINTGELFF.

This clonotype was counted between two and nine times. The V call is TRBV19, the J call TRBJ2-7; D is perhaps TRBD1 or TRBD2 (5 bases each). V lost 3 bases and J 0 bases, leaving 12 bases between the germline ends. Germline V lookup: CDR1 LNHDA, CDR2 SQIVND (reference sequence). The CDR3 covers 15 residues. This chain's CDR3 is CASSMGDLSSYEQYF. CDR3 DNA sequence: TGTGCCAGTAGTATGGGGGACCTAAGCTCCTACGAGCAGTACTTC.

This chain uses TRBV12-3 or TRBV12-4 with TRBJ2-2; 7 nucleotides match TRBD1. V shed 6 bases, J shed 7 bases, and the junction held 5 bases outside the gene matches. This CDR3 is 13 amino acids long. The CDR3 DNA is TGTGCCAGCAGCCTGACAGGGCACGGGGAGCTGTTTTTT. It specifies CASSLTGHGELFF.

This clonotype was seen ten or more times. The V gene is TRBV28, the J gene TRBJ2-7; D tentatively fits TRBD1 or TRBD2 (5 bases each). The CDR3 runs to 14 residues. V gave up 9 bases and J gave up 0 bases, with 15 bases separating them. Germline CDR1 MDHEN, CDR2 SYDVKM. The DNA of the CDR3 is TGTGCCAGTCTCCGGGACCGGAGCTCCTACGAGCAGTACTTC. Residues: CASLRDRSSYEQYF.